Below are 7 T cell receptor beta chains sequenced from a single sample in a study of vaccination and CD4 T cells after COVID-19. Their antigens remain unidentified. Treatment here: 10-day PBMC culture with coronavirus spike peptide pools or control peptides (ViraFEST assay). CD4+ T cells of the unexposed donor were collected before the COVID-19 pandemic (2011-2018). The Oncomine TCR Beta short-read assay sequenced DNA from cultured CD4+ T cells. TCRdb analysed the PCR reads with MiXCR anew, one entry per CDR3 protein. The table shows around 7,000 distinct CDR3 sequences, with about 40% occurring only once. The sequenced sample was CD4+ T cells from blood, cultured in vitro. The receptors originated from a human donor in good health.

The V and J genes are TRBV4-1 and TRBJ2-1; 14 nucleotides match TRBD2. With V trimmed by 6 bases and J by 7 bases, 17 bases remained unmatched. Germline V gene sequence: CDR1 MGHRA, CDR2 YSYEKL. This CDR3 spans 19 amino acids. The CDR3 region has the DNA TGCGCCAGCAGTACTACGACTAGCGGGGGGGTGGGTGGTTGGAATGAGCAGTTCTTC. It yields the protein CASSTTTSGGVGGWNEQFF.

The chain employs TRBV11-2 and TRBJ2-2, with D possibly TRBD1 on 6 matching bases. V was pared by 5 bases and J by 1 base, with 11 bases between. Germline lookup yields CDR1 SGHAT and CDR2 FQNNGV. The CDR3 is made up of 15 amino acids. The CDR3 is CASSAGTRNTGELFF. The CDR3 DNA reads as TGTGCCAGCAGCGCCGGGACACGGAACACCGGGGAGCTGTTTTTT.

The chain has TRBV28 and TRBJ1-1; D gene ambiguous. The CDR3 runs 14 residues. CDR1 MDHEN and CDR2 SYDVKM come from the germline V gene. V lost 2 bases and J 0 bases, leaving 7 bases between the germline ends. CDR3: CASSLAGMNTEAFF. The CDR3 DNA reads TGTGCCAGCAGTTTAGCGGGCATGAACACTGAAGCTTTCTTT.

V and J are TRBV4-1 and TRBJ2-1; 8 bases match TRBD2. CDR1 MGHRA and CDR2 YSYEKL come from the germline V gene. This CDR3 contains 15 residues. After removal of 3 bases from V and 7 bases from J, the junction contained 8 bases not matched to a gene. The CDR3 coding sequence is TGCGCCAGCAGCCACCCCCTCGGGGGGGGTAATGAGCAGTTCTTC. It yields the protein CASSHPLGGGNEQFF.

The V gene is TRBV7-9, the J gene TRBJ1-4, with 9 bases that match TRBD1. V was pared by 3 bases and J by 8 bases, with 4 bases of the junction left unmatched. Germline loops: CDR1 SEHNR, CDR2 FQNEAQ (reference sequence). The CDR3 contains 14 residues. The CDR3 DNA follows: TGTGCCAGCAGCTTTAGACAGGGGGAGGAAAAACTGTTTTTT. It is translated as CASSFRQGEEKLFF.

The chain joins TRBV27 to TRBJ2-7; D might be TRBD1 or TRBD2, each matching 6 bases. Germline values: CDR1 MNHEY, CDR2 SMNVEV (reference sequence). Between the trimmed V and J ends, which lost 2 bases and 0 bases, there was a span of 11 bases. The CDR3 is made up of 15 amino acids. The CDR3 sequence: CASSLRGDFSYEQYF. In DNA form, the CDR3 reads TGTGCCAGCAGTTTAAGGGGGGACTTCTCCTACGAGCAGTACTTC.

V gene TRBV27 combines with J gene TRBJ1-1; 9 bases match TRBD1. V shed 7 bases and J 4 bases; nucleotides not matched to a gene: 13. The CDR3 totals 16 residues. CDR1 is MNHEY and CDR2 is SMNVEV in the germline V gene (reference sequence). The chain's CDR3 is CASTSPSGQGVTEAFF. The CDR3 bases are TGTGCCAGCACCTCCCCTTCGGGACAGGGAGTCACTGAAGCTTTCTTT.